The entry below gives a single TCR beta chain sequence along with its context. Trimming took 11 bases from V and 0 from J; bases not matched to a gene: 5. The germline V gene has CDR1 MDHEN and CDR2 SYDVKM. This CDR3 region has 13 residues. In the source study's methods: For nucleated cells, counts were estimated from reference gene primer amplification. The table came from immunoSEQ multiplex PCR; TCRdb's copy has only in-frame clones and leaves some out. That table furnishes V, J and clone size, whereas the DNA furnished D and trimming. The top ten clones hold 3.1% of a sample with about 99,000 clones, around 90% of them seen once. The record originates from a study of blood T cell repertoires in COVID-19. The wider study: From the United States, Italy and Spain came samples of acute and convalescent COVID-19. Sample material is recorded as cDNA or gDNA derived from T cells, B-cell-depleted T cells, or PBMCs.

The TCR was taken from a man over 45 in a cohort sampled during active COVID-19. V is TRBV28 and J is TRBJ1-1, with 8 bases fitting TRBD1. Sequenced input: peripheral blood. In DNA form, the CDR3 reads TGTGCCGGGGGGGACAGGATGAACACTGAAGCTTTCTTT. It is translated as CAGGDRMNTEAFF.